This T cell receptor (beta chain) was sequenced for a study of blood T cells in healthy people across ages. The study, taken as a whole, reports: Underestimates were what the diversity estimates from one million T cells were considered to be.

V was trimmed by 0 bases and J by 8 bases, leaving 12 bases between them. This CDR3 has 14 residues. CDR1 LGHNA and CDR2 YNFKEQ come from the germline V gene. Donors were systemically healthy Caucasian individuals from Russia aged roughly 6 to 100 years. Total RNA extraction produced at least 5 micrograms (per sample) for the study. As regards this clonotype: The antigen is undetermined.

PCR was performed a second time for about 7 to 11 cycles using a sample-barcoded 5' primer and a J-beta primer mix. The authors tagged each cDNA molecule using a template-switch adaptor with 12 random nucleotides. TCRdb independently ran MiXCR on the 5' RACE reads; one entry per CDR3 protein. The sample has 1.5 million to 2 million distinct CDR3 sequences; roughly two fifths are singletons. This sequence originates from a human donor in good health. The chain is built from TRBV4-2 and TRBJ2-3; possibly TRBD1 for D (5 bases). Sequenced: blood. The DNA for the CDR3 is TGTGCCAGCAGCCAAGATCAGCGTCAGGGTACGCAGTATTTT. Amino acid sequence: CASSQDQRQGTQYF.